The 18 T cell receptor beta chains listed next were all sequenced from one sample in a study of blood T cell repertoires in COVID-19 (dated by TCRdb to 2018 to 2021). The library was made by the immunoSEQ multiplex PCR assay. Imported from immuneACCESS, the table was reduced by TCRdb to in-frame sequences with V and J called. These copies leave out some clones; in studies compared against another copy, an unresolved V gene accounts for under half, and the cause of the remainder is not known. For this sample the table gives 250,000 to 350,000 clones, of which about 82% were detected only once. The ten largest clonotypes hold 4.1% of the sample. The sequenced sample was peripheral blood. These receptor sequences come from a woman aged 45-65 years with active or convalescent COVID-19.

Here the CDR3 DNA reads TGTGCCAGCAGCTTCTCTTTAGGGGGAGTACCCCTGCAAGAGACCCAGTACTTC. As protein: CASSFSLGGVPLQETQYF. The V and J genes are TRBV7-3 and TRBJ2-5, with D maybe TRBD1 (6 bases). This CDR3 contains 18 residues. Germline assignment: CDR1 SGHTA and CDR2 FQGTGA. Trimming shortened V by 3 bases and J by 2 bases, and 22 bases separated the two germline ends. Looking up the rest from reference TRBV7-3 and TRBJ2-5 gives the full variable domain: GAGVSQTPSNKVTEKGKYVELRCDPISGHTALYWYRQSLGQGPEFLIYFQGTGAADDSGLPNDRFFAVRPEGSVSTLKIQRTERGDSAVYLCASSFSLGGVPLQETQYFGPGTRLLVL.

The rearrangement joins TRBV19 to TRBJ2-7, with 11 nucleotides matching TRBD1. This CDR3 spans 16 amino acids. Germline trimming cut 4 bases from V and 2 bases from J; bases unmatched to any gene: 7. CDR1 and CDR2 from the germline V gene are LNHDA and SQIVND (reference sequence). The CDR3 DNA sequence: TGTGCCAGTAGTACGCACGGGACAGGGGGGACCTACGAGCAGTACTTC. As protein: CASSTHGTGGTYEQYF. The full variable domain, rest sourced from reference TRBV19 and TRBJ2-7, is DGGITQSPKYLFRKEGQNVTLSCEQNLNHDAMYWYRQDPGQGLRLIYYSQIVNDFQKGDIAEGYSVSREKKESFPLTVTSAQKNPTAFYLCASSTHGTGGTYEQYFGPGTRLTVT.

This clone showed up just once. The chain carries TRBV28 and TRBJ1-2, with D perhaps TRBD1 (5 bases). Trimming removed 8 bases from V and 4 bases from J, with 17 bases in between. Germline V gene sequence: CDR1 MDHEN, CDR2 SYDVKM. CDR3 size: 14 residues. The CDR3 DNA is TGTGCCAGCGGACCGTCACAGGTTCGCTATGGCTACACCTTC. Residues: CASGPSQVRYGYTF.

This rearrangement joins TRBV7-9 to TRBJ1-5; the D gene is possibly TRBD1 (5 bases). The ends were cut back, 6 bases at V and 4 bases at J, with 13 bases in the middle. CDR3 length: 14 residues. Germline CDR1 is SEHNR and CDR2 is FQNEAQ (reference sequence). This CDR3 reads CASRMAGENQPQHF. The CDR3 region has the DNA TGTGCCAGCAGGATGGCGGGGGAAAATCAGCCCCAGCATTTT.

This chain uses TRBV7-9 with TRBJ1-2, with D possibly matching TRBD1 (5 bases). Germline CDR1 is SEHNR and CDR2 is FQNEAQ (reference sequence). The V and J ends lost 4 bases and 4 bases respectively, with 13 bases between them. The CDR3 contains 14 residues. In nucleotides, the CDR3 is TGTGCCAGCAGCTCCCCGGGGGGGTCCTATGGCTACACCTTC. It codes for CASSSPGGSYGYTF.

This clone was counted a single time. The chain joins TRBV19 to TRBJ2-2, with D possibly matching TRBD1 (8 bases). In germline, CDR1 is LNHDA, CDR2 SQIVND (reference sequence). This CDR3 has 18 residues. V was clipped by 5 bases and J by 5 bases, with 24 bases between them. CDR3 sequence (DNA): TGTGCCAGTAGTCCCTTCGGACAGGGAGGGTTTGGTACCGGGGAGCTGTTTTTT. This encodes CASSPFGQGGFGTGELFF.

About this clone: Distinct nucleotide sequences in the sample also encode this CDR3. The chain links TRBV3-1 (or the pseudogene TRBV3-2) to TRBJ2-2; no clear D gene. This CDR3 is 12 amino acids long. CDR1 is LGHDT and CDR2 is YNNKEL in the germline V gene (reference sequence). Trimming left V 2 bases short and J 6 bases short, with 4 bases between. This CDR3 is CASSQRAGELFF. The CDR3 nucleotides read TGTGCCAGCAGCCAACGGGCCGGGGAGCTGTTTTTT.

This chain connects TRBV6-4 to TRBJ1-2, with D possibly matching TRBD1 (5 bases). With 6 bases removed from V and 1 base from J, the gap between germline ends came to 15 bases. Per germline, CDR1 MRHNA and CDR2 SNTAGT. This CDR3 has 15 residues. The CDR3 DNA follows: TGTGCCAGCAGAGTCACCCGGGGGGATAACTATGGCTACACCTTC. Its translation: CASRVTRGDNYGYTF.

The J gene is TRBJ2-1, the V gene TRBV9; D is undetermined. The germline V gene has CDR1 SGDLS and CDR2 YYNGEE. There are 14 residues in the CDR3. Trimming removed 4 bases from V and 8 bases from J, with 16 bases in between. The CDR3 protein is CASSPTLDRHEQFF. The CDR3, as DNA: TGTGCCAGCAGCCCCACCCTAGATAGACATGAGCAGTTCTTC.

This clone was detected many times. The chain carries TRBV4-2 and TRBJ2-1; D is unresolved. V dropped 0 bases and J dropped 0 bases, with 9 bases sitting between them. Germline CDR1 reads LGHNA; CDR2 reads YNFKEQ. This CDR3 spans 16 amino acids. This CDR3 reads CASSQDRTGSYNEQFF. CDR3 DNA: TGTGCCAGCAGCCAAGATCGAACTGGCTCCTACAATGAGCAGTTCTTC.

This chain links TRBV18 with TRBJ1-3; D unclear. CDR3 length: 14 amino acids. Germline V CDR1 and CDR2: KGHSH, LQKENI. V was cut by 6 bases and J by 1 base, with 10 bases left in between. CDR3 DNA: TGTGCCAGCTCCCTTAGTGAATCTGGAAACACCATATATTTT. Translated: CASSLSESGNTIYF.

The V and J genes are TRBV5-1 and TRBJ2-7, with D perhaps matching TRBD1 (5 bases). CDR1 and CDR2 (germline): SGHRS, YFSETQ. Deletions cut 5 bases from V and 6 bases from J, with 15 bases between. CDR3 length equals 13 residues. The CDR3 loop reads CASRPSLGPEQYF. The DNA of the CDR3 is TGCGCCAGCAGACCTTCGTTGGGGCCCGAGCAGTACTTC.

This clone was detected only once. This chain connects TRBV2 to TRBJ2-1; D is ambiguous. CDR1 and CDR2 from the germline V gene are SNHLY and FYNNEI. There are 18 residues in the CDR3. V lost 3 bases to trimming and J lost 3 bases, with 21 bases between them. The CDR3 sequence is CASSDRPEKGQIYNEQFF. For the CDR3, the DNA is TGTGCCAGCAGTGATAGACCGGAGAAAGGCCAGATCTACAATGAGCAGTTCTTC.

This chain connects TRBV10-1 to TRBJ2-1; D remains unclear. With 0 bases removed from V and 4 bases from J, the gap between germline ends came to 7 bases. This CDR3 has 14 residues. CDR1 is WNHNN, CDR2 SYGVQD, per germline (reference sequence). The CDR3 nucleotides read TGCGCCAGCAGTGAGTCTGGGCTGTACAATGAGCAGTTCTTC. As protein: CASSESGLYNEQFF.

The V call is TRBV7-6, the J call TRBJ2-1; D uncertain. Trimming stripped 5 bases from V and 10 bases from J, with 12 bases between. Germline loops: CDR1 SGHVS, CDR2 FNYEAQ. The CDR3 is 12 residues long. The chain's CDR3 is CASSLLGSEQFF. The CDR3 DNA reads as TGTGCCAGCAGCCTCCTAGGTAGCGAGCAGTTCTTC.

With respect to this clone: Within the sample, other DNA sequences also encode this same CDR3. This chain links TRBV4-1 with TRBJ2-3; no clear D. Deletions cut 1 base from V and 5 bases from J, with 10 bases between. CDR1 MGHRA and CDR2 YSYEKL come from the germline V gene. The CDR3 contains 14 residues. CDR3 loop: CASSQVGGLDTQYF. CDR3 DNA sequence: TGCGCCAGCAGCCAAGTCGGCGGCCTAGATACGCAGTATTTT.

V usage is TRBV6-5 and J usage is TRBJ1-1; 7 bases map to TRBD1. Germline CDR1 reads MNHEY; CDR2 reads SVGAGI. V shed 0 bases, J shed 2 bases, and the junction held 3 bases outside the gene matches. The length of the CDR3 is 15 residues. The CDR3 is CASSYSTGRNTEAFF. The CDR3, as DNA: TGTGCCAGCAGTTACTCGACAGGGAGAAACACTGAAGCTTTCTTT.

This chain joins TRBV30 and TRBJ1-3; possibly TRBD1 for D (5 bases). Germline-derived CDR1 and CDR2 are GTSNPN and SVGIG (reference sequence). The V and J ends lost 0 bases and 1 base respectively, with 10 bases between them. The length of the CDR3 is 15 residues. In DNA, the CDR3 is TGTGCCTGGAGTGTACTCCGACAGTCTGGAAACACCATATATTTT. It is translated as CAWSVLRQSGNTIYF.